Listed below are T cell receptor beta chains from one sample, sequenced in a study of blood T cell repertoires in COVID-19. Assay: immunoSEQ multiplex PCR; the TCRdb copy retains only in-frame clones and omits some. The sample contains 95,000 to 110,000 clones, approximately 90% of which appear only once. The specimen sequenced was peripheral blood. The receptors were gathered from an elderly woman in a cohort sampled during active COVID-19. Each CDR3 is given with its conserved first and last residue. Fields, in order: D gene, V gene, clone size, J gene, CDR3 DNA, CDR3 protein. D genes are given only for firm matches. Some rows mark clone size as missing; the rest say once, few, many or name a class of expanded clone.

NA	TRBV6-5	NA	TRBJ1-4	TGTGCCAGCAGTTACTTGTGGGCTAATAATGAAAAACTGTTTTTT	CASSYLWANNEKLFF
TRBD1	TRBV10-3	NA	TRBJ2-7	TGTGCCATCAGAGAGACAGGGCCCAAGGACGAGCAGTACTTC	CAIRETGPKDEQYF
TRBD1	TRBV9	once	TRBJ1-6	TGTGCCAGCAGACCATCCCTCGGACAGGACAATTCACCCCTCCACTTT	CASRPSLGQDNSPLHF
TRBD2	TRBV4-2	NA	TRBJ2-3	TGTGCCAGCAGCGCCGGGAGGACTAGCAAGGCAGATACGCAGTATTTT	CASSAGRTSKADTQYF
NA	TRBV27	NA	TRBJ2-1	TGTGCCAGCAGTTTATCGCTTTCAGGGGACCAGTTCTTC	CASSLSLSGDQFF
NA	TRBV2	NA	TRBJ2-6	TGTGCCAGCGAGGCAGGGGAAGTCTCTGGGGCCAACGTCCTGACTTTC	CASEAGEVSGANVLTF
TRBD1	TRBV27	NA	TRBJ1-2	TGTGCCAGCAGTGGGGGACAGAACTATGGCTACACCTTC	CASSGGQNYGYTF
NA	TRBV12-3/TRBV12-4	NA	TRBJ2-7	TGTGCCAGCACCCTACTGGGACTGCCAAACTTC	CASTLLGLPNF
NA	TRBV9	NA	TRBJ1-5	TGTGCCAGCAGCGTACGCGGGGACGGGGATCAGCCCCAGCATTTT	CASSVRGDGDQPQHF
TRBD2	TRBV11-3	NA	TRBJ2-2	TGTGCCAGCAGCTTACTTTCGGGACTAGCGACCGGGGAGCTGTTTTTT	CASSLLSGLATGELFF
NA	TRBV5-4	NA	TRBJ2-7	TGTGCCAGCAGCGGGCAGGCAAACTCCTACGAGCAGTACTTC	CASSGQANSYEQYF
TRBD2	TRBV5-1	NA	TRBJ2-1	TGCGCCAGCAGCGTCCTAGCGGGAGTGGATGAGCAGTTCTTC	CASSVLAGVDEQFF
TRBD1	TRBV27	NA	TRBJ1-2	TGTGCCAGCAGTCGGGACAGTGACTATGGCTACACCTTC	CASSRDSDYGYTF
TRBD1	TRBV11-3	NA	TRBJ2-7	TGTGCCAGCAGCTTAGGGACAGGGGCAGCCTACGAGCAGTACTTC	CASSLGTGAAYEQYF
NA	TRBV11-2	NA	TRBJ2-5	TGTGCCAGCACCAGGCCCAAAGAGACCCAGTACTTC	CASTRPKETQYF
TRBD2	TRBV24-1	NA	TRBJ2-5	TGTGCCACCAGTGATTTCTATAGGCTAGCGGTGGCGGAAGAGACCCAGTACTTC	CATSDFYRLAVAEETQYF
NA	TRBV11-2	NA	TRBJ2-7	TGTGCCAGCAGCTTAGATCATAACACCTACGAGCAGTACTTC	CASSLDHNTYEQYF
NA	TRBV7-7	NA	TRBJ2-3	TGTGCTAGCAGCACTGGACAGATCACAGATACGCAGTATTTT	CASSTGQITDTQYF
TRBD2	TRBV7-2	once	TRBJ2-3	TGTGCCAGCAGCCCCCGGACTAGCGGCACACTCACAGATACGCAGTATTTT	CASSPRTSGTLTDTQYF
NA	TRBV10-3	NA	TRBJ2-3	TGTGCCATCAACGTCGGACAGACCACAGATACGCAGTATTTT	CAINVGQTTDTQYF
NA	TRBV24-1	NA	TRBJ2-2	TGTGCCACCAGTGGACTGGCCGGCCGAGGGACCGGGGAGCTGTTTTTT	CATSGLAGRGTGELFF
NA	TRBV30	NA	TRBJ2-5	TGTGCCTGGAGTGTACAGGGCGCGACTCTGGGGGAGACCCAGTACTTC	CAWSVQGATLGETQYF
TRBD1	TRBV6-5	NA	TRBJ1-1	TGTGCCAGCAGACAGGGGGATACGACTGAAGCTTTCTTT	CASRQGDTTEAFF
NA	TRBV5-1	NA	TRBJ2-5	TGCGCCAGCAGCTTGTCCGTCGGGGAGACCCAGTACTTC	CASSLSVGETQYF
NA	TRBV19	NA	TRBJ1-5	TGTGCCAGTAGTATCCCCTCGTATCAGCCCCAGCATTTT	CASSIPSYQPQHF
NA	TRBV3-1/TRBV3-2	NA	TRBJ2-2	TGTGCCAGCAGCAAGACAGGAGGATCCACCGGGGAGCTGTTTTTT	CASSKTGGSTGELFF
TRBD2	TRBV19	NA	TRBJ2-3	TGTGCCAGTAGCCCTGACCCCCCCCAGGCTAGCGGGGGGCCGAGGACTACGCAGTATTTT	CASSPDPPQASGGPRTTQYF
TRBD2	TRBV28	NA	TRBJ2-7	TGTGCCAGCGCGCGGCTAGCGGGGCCCTACGAGCAGTACTTC	CASARLAGPYEQYF
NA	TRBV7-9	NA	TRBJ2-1	TGTGCCAGCAGCTTACAGGGTAATAATGAGCAGTTCTTC	CASSLQGNNEQFF
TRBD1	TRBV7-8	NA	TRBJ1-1	TGTGCCAGCAGCAAGGAGACAGGGGGCAAGGGTGAAGCTTTCTTT	CASSKETGGKGEAFF
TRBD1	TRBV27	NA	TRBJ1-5	TGTGCCAGCAGGGGGACAGGGGGCATTAATCAGCCCCAGCATTTT	CASRGTGGINQPQHF
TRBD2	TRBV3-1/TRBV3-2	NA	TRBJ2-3	TGTGCCAGCAGCCCTTTGATGGGCCTAGCGGGAGGGGCAGATACGCAGTATTTT	CASSPLMGLAGGADTQYF
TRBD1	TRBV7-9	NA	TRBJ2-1	TGTGCCAGCAGCACCCGACAGGGGCGTTTATTTAGTGAGGATGAGCAGTTCTTC	CASSTRQGRLFSEDEQFF
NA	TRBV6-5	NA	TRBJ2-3	TGTGCCAGCAGTTCCGGGACAACAACAGATACGCAGTATTTT	CASSSGTTTDTQYF
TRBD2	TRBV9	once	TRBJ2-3	TGTGCCAGCAGCTCCATAGCGGGAGGCACAGATACGCAGTATTTT	CASSSIAGGTDTQYF
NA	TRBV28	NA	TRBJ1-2	TGTGCCAGCAGTTTATCCTCTCAGGTCGACTACACCTTC	CASSLSSQVDYTF
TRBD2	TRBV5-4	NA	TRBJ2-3	TGTGCCAGCAGCCTACGACTAGCGGGAGGTTGGGAAGATACGCAGTATTTT	CASSLRLAGGWEDTQYF
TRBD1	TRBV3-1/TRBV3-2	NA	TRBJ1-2	TGTGCCAGCAGCCATGGACAGGTAATGGGCTACACCTTC	CASSHGQVMGYTF
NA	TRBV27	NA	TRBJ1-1	TGTGCCAGCAGCAGGGGATCGAACACTGAAGCTTTCTTT	CASSRGSNTEAFF
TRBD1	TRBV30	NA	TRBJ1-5	TGTGCCTGGAATACAGGGGTGGATCAGCCCCAGCATTTT	CAWNTGVDQPQHF
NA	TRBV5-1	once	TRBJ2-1	TGCGCCAGCAGGTTGAGGGAGTCCCCAAACAATGAGCAGTTCTTC	CASRLRESPNNEQFF
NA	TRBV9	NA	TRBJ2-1	TGTGCCAGCAGCACCCACCCCAGCCAGGATGAGCAGTTCTTC	CASSTHPSQDEQFF
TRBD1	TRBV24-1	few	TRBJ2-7	TGTGCCACCAGTGACTCACCGGGACAGCCTACCTACGAGCAGTACTTC	CATSDSPGQPTYEQYF
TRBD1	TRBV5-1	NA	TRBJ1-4	TGCGCCAGCAGACCAGGGGGCCTTGGGGTTACTAATGAAAAACTGTTTTTT	CASRPGGLGVTNEKLFF
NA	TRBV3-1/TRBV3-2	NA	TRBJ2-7	TGTGCCAGCAGCCAAGTCCAGGTTGAGCAGTACTTC	CASSQVQVEQYF
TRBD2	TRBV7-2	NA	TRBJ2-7	TGTGCCAGCAGCCCTTTAGCGGGAGGGTACGAGCAGTACTTC	CASSPLAGGYEQYF
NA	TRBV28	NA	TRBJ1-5	TGTGCCAGCAGGTCGGACATGAGCAATCAGCCCCAGCATTTT	CASRSDMSNQPQHF
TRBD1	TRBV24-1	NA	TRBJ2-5	TGTGCCACCAGTGGGAGACAGGGGCCAATGGAGACCCAGTACTTC	CATSGRQGPMETQYF
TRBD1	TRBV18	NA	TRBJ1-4	TGTGCCAGCTCGCAACAGGGGGCCGGTGAAAAACTGTTTTTT	CASSQQGAGEKLFF
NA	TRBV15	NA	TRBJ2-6	TGTGCCACCAGCAGAGATAGAATCTCTGGGGCCAACGTCCTGACTTTC	CATSRDRISGANVLTF
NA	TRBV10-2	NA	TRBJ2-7	TGCGCCAGCAGCGACTTTGTAAGGGAGCAGTACTTC	CASSDFVREQYF
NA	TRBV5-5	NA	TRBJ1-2	TGTGCCAGCAGCTTGTGGCCTGGGGCGGAAAACTATGGCTACACCTTC	CASSLWPGAENYGYTF
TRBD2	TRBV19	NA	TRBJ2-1	TGTGCCAGTATCCAGCGGGGGTACAATGAGCAGTTCTTC	CASIQRGYNEQFF
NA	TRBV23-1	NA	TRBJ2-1	TGCGCCAGCAGTCAACGGGACACCTACAATGAGCAGTTCTTC	CASSQRDTYNEQFF
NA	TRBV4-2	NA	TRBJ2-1	TGTGCCAGCAGCCATGCCCTACCAATTGAGCAGTTCTTC	CASSHALPIEQFF
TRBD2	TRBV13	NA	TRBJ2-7	TGTGCCAGCAGTCAAACCCGACTAGCGGGAGATAGAGAGCAGTACTTC	CASSQTRLAGDREQYF
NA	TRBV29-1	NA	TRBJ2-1	TGCAGCGTTTCAAAACTAGACGGGATGGGCGATGAGCAGTTCTTC	CSVSKLDGMGDEQFF